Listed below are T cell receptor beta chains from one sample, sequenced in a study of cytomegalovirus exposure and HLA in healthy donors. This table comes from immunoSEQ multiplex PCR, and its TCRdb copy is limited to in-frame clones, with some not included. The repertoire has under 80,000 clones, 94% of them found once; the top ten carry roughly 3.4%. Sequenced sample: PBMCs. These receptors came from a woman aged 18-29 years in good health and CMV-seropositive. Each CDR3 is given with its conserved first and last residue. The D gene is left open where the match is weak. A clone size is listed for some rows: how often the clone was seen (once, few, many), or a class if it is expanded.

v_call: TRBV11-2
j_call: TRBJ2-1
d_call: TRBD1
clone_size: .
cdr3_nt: TGTGCCAGCAGCCAGGGACAGTTCTCCTACAATGAGCAGTTCTTC
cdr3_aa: CASSQGQFSYNEQFF

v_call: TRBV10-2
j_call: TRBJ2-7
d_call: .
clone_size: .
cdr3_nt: TGCGCCAGCAGTGGACTTGGGGGCTCCGGGGGGGAGCAGTACTTC
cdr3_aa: CASSGLGGSGGEQYF

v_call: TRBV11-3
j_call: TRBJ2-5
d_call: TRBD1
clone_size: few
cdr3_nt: TGTGCCAGCAGCCCGCCGGGACAGCCGGCCCAGTACTTC
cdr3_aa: CASSPPGQPAQYF

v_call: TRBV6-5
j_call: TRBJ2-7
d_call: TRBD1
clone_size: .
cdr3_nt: TGTGCCAGCAGGACAGGGGGCTACGAGCAGTACTTC
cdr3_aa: CASRTGGYEQYF

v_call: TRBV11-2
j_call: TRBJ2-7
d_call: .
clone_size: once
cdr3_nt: TGTGCCAGCAGCTTATACGGCAGGGTTGCATACGAGCAGTACTTC
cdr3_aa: CASSLYGRVAYEQYF

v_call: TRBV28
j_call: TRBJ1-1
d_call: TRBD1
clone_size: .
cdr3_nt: TGTGCCAGCAGTTCAACAGGGGGAGGTACCACTGAAGCTTTCTTT
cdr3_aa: CASSSTGGGTTEAFF

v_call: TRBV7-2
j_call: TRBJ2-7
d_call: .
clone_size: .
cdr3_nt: TGTGCCAGCAGCGTGGGGGGTATGGGGGTTACAAACTACGAGCAGTACTTC
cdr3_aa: CASSVGGMGVTNYEQYF

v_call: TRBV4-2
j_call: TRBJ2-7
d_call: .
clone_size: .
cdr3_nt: TGTGCCAGCAGCCAAGAAGGCAGGCTCTCCTACGAGCAGTACTTC
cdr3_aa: CASSQEGRLSYEQYF

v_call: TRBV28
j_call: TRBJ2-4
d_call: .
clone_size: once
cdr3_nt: TGTGCCAGCACAGGGTTTTGGAAAAACATTCAGTACTTC
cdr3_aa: CASTGFWKNIQYF

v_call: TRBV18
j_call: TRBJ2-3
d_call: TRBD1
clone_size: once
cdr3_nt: TGTGCCAGCTCACCACCCTCAAGGACAGGGGGCCCCACAGATACGCAGTATTTT
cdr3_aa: CASSPPSRTGGPTDTQYF

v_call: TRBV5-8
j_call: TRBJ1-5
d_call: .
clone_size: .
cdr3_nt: TGTGCCAGCAGCTTGGCTCAGGCGGGCGATCAGCCCCAGCATTTT
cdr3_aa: CASSLAQAGDQPQHF

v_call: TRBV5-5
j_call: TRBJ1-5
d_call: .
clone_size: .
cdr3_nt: TGTGCCAGCAGCTTGGTGACAGCGAATCAGCCCCAGCATTTT
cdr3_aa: CASSLVTANQPQHF

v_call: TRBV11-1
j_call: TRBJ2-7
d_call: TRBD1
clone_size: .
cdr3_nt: TGTGCCAGCAGCACCAGACAGGGATCCTACGAGCAGTACTTC
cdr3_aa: CASSTRQGSYEQYF

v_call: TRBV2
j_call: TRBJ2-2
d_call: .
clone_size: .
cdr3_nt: TGTGCCAGCAGCCCCGAGGGGGCCGGGGAGCTGTTTTTT
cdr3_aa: CASSPEGAGELFF

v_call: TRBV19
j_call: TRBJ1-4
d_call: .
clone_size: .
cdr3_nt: TGTGCCAGTAGGCTGACAGCCCAAACTGAAAAACTGTTTTTT
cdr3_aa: CASRLTAQTEKLFF

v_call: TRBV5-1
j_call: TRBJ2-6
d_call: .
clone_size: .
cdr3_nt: TGCGCCAGCAGCTTGGTGCCCCTGGTATTGGCAGGGGGGCCTGGGGCCAACGTCCTGACTTTC
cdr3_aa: CASSLVPLVLAGGPGANVLTF

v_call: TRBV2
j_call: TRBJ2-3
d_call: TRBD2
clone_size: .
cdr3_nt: TGTGCCATCCTACCGGGACTAGCGGGGATCGGAACAGATACGCAGTATTTT
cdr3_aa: CAILPGLAGIGTDTQYF

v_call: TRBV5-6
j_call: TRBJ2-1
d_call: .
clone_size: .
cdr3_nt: TGTGCCAGCAGCTTGGAAACTAGTAGCTCCTACAATGAGCAGTTCTTC
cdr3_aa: CASSLETSSSYNEQFF

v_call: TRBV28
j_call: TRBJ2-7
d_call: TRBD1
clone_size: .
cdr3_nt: TGTGCCAGCACTTACCCGGAGGGACAGGGGGTGTGGGAGCAGTACTTC
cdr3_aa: CASTYPEGQGVWEQYF

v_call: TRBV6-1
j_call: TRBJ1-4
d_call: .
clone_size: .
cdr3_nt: TGTGCCAGTAACGGCCGGGATGTTAATGAAAAACTGTTTTTT
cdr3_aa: CASNGRDVNEKLFF

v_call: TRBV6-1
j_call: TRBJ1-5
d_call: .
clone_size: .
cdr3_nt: TGTGCCAGCAGTGAAGGAACAGGGTTGGGTCAGCCCCAGCATTTT
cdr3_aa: CASSEGTGLGQPQHF

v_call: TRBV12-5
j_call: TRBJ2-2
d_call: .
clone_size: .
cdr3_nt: TGTGCTAGTGGTTTGTGGGGGGGGGCCACCGGGGAGCTGTTTTTT
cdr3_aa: CASGLWGGATGELFF

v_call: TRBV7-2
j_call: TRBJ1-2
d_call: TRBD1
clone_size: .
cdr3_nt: TGTGCCAGCAGCTTCAGGGGGTACGGCTACACCTTC
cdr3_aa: CASSFRGYGYTF

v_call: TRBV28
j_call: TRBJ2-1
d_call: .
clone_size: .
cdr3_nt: TGTGCCAGCAGTTTGCCTAGCGATAATGAGCAGTTCTTC
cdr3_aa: CASSLPSDNEQFF

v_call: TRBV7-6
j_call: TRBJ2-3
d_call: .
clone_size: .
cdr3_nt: TGTGCCAGCAGCCTCCGGGGTGGGGGGGCCGCAGATACGCAGTATTTT
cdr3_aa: CASSLRGGGAADTQYF

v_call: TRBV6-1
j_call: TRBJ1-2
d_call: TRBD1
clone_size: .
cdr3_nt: TGTGCCAGCAGTGAACAGGGGGCGGGGAAGTATGGCTACACCTTC
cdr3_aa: CASSEQGAGKYGYTF

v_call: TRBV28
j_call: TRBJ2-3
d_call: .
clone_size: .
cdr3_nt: TGTGCCAGCAGTTTAAGGGGTAAAGGGTATTTT
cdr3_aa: CASSLRGKGYF

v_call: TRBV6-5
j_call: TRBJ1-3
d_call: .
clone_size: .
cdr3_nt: TGTGCCAGCATGAGGGGGAGACGCTCTGGAAACACCATATATTTT
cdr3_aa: CASMRGRRSGNTIYF

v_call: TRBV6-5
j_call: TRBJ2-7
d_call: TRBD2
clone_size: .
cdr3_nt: TGTGCCAGCAGCCTTCTAGCGGAGCCCGCCTACGAGCAGTACTTC
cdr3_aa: CASSLLAEPAYEQYF